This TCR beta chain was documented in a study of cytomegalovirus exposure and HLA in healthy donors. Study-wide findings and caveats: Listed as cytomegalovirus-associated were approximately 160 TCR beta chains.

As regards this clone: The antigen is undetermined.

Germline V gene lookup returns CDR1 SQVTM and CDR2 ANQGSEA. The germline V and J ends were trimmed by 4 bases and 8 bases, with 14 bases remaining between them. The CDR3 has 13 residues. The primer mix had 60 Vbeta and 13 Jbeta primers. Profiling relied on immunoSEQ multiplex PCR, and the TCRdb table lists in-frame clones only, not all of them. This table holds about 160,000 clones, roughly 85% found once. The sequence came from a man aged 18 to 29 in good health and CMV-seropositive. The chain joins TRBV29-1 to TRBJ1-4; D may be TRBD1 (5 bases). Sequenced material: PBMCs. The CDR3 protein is CSVGGGEEEKLFF. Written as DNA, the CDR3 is TGCAGCGTTGGGGGAGGGGAGGAGGAAAAACTGTTTTTT.